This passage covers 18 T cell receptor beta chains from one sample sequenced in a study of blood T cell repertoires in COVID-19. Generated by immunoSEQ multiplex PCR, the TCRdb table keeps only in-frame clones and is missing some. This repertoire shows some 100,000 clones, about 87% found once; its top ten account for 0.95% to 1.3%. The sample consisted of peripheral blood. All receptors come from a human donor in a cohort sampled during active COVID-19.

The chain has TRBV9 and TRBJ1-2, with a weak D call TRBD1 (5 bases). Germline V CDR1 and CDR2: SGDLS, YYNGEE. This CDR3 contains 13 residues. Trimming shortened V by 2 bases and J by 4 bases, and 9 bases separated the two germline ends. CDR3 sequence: CASSVTGAYGYTF. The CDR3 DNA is TGTGCCAGCAGCGTCACAGGTGCCTATGGCTACACCTTC. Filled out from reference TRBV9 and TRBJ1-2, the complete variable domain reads DSGVTQTPKHLITATGQRVTLRCSPRSGDLSVYWYQQSLDQGLQFLIQYYNGEERAKGNILERFSAQQFPDLHSELNLSSLELGDSALYFCASSVTGAYGYTFGSGTRLTVV.

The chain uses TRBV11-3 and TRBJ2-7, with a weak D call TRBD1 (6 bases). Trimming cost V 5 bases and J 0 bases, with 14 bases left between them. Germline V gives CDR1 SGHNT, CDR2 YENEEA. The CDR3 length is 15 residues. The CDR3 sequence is CASSLVGQSSYEQYF. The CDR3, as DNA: TGTGCCAGCAGCCTTGTCGGACAGAGCTCCTACGAGCAGTACTTC.

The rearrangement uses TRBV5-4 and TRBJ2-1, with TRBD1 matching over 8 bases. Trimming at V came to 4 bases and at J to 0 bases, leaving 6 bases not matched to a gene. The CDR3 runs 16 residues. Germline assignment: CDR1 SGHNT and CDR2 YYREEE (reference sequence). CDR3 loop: CASSGWTGSSYNEQFF. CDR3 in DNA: TGTGCCAGCAGCGGCTGGACAGGGAGCTCCTACAATGAGCAGTTCTTC.

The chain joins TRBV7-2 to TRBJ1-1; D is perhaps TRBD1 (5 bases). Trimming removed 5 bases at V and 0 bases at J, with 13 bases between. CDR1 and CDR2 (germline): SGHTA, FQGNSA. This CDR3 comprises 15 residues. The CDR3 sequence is CASSANGGMNTEAFF. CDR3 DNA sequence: TGTGCCAGCAGCGCTAACGGGGGGATGAACACTGAAGCTTTCTTT.

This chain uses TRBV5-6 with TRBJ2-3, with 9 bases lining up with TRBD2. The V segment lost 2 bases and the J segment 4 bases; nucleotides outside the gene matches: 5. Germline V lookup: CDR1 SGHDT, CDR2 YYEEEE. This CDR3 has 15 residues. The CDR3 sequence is CASSFAGGPADTQYF. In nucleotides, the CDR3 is TGTGCCAGCAGCTTCGCGGGGGGGCCTGCAGATACGCAGTATTTT. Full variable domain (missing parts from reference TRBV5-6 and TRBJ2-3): DAGVTQSPTHLIKTRGQQVTLRCSPKSGHDTVSWYQQALGQGPQFIFQYYEEEERQRGNFPDRFSGHQFPNYSSELNVNALLLGDSALYLCASSFAGGPADTQYFGPGTRLTVL.

This chain's CDR3 is CASSQDFGTASTDTQYF. The CDR3 region has the DNA TGCGCCAGCAGCCAAGATTTTGGGACAGCTAGCACAGATACGCAGTATTTT. The V gene is TRBV4-3, the J gene TRBJ2-3; 7 bases map to TRBD1. The trim removed 0 bases at V and 0 bases at J, leaving 6 bases unmatched. Germline CDR1 reads LGHNA; CDR2 reads YSLEER. This CDR3 is built from 17 residues.

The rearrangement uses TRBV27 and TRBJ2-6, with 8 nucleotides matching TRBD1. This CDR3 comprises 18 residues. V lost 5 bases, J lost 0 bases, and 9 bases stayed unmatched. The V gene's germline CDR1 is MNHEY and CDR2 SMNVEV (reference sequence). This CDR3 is CASSHGQGTLSGANVLTF. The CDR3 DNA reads TGTGCCAGCAGTCACGGACAGGGCACACTCTCTGGGGCCAACGTCCTGACTTTC.

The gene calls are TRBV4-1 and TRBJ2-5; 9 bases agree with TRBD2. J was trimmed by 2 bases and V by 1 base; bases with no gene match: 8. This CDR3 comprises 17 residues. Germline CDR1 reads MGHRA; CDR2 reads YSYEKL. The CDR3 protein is CASSQGFSGGHQETQYF. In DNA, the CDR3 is TGCGCCAGCAGCCAAGGTTTTAGCGGGGGACATCAAGAGACCCAGTACTTC.

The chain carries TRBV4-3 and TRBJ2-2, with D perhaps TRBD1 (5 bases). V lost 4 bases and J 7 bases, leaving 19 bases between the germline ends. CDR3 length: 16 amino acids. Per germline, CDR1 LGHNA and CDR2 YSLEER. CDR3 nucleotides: TGCGCCAGCAGCCCACAGACAGCCCCAGGAAGCGGGGAGCTGTTTTTT. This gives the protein CASSPQTAPGSGELFF.

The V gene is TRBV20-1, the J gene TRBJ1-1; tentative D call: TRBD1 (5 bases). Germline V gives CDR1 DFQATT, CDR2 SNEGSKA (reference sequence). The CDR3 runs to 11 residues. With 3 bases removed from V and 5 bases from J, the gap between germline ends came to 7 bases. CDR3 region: CSARGLTEAFF. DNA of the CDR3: TGCAGTGCTAGGGGGCTGACTGAAGCTTTCTTT.

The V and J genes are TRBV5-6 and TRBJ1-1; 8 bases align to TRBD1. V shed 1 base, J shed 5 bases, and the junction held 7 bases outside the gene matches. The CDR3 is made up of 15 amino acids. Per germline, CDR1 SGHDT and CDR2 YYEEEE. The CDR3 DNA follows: TGTGCCAGCAGCTTGCTGACAGGGGAGTGGACTGAAGCTTTCTTT. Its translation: CASSLLTGEWTEAFF.

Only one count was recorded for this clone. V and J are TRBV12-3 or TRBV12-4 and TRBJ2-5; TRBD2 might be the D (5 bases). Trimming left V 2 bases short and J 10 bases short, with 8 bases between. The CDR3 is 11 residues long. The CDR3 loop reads CASSLIEGQYF. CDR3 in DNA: TGTGCCAGCAGTTTAATCGAGGGCCAGTACTTC.

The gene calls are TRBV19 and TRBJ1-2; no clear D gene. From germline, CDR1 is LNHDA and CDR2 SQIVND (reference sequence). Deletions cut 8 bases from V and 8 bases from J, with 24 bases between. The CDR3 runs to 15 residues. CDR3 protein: CASRPKDIFSGGYTF. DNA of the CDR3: TGTGCCAGTCGACCGAAAGACATCTTCTCGGGAGGCTACACCTTC. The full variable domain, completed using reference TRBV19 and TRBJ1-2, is DGGITQSPKYLFRKEGQNVTLSCEQNLNHDAMYWYRQDPGQGLRLIYYSQIVNDFQKGDIAEGYSVSREKKESFPLTVTSAQKNPTAFYLCASRPKDIFSGGYTFGSGTRLTVV.

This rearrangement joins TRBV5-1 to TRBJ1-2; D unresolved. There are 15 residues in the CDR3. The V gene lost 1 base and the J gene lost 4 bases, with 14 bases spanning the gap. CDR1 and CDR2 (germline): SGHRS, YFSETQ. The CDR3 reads CASSLNPTEFYGYTF. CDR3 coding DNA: TGCGCCAGCAGCTTGAATCCCACGGAGTTCTATGGCTACACCTTC.

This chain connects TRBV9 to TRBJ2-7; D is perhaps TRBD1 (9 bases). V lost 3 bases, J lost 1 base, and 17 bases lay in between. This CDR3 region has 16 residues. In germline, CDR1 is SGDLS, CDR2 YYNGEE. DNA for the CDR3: TGTGCCAGCAGCGCTGCGGGGGGACAGGGTTCCTACGAGCAGTACTTC. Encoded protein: CASSAAGGQGSYEQYF. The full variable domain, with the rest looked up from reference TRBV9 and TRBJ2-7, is DSGVTQTPKHLITATGQRVTLRCSPRSGDLSVYWYQQSLDQGLQFLIQYYNGEERAKGNILERFSAQQFPDLHSELNLSSLELGDSALYFCASSAAGGQGSYEQYFGPGTRLTVT.

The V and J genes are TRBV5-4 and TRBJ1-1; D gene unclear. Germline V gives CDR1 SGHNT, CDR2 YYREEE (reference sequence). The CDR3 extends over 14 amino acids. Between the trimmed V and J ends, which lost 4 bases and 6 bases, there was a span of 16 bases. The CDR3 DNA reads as TGTGCCAGCAGCCCCCTACCGATAAGATCTGAAGCTTTCTTT. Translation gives CASSPLPIRSEAFF.

This CDR3 is CASSAVRGVQFF. As DNA, the CDR3 is TGTGCCAGTAGCGCCGTTCGTGGAGTGCAGTTCTTC. V gene TRBV19 combines with J gene TRBJ2-1, with no clear D. The germline V and J ends were trimmed by 6 bases and 12 bases, with 15 bases remaining between them. CDR3 size: 12 residues. The germline CDR1 and CDR2 sequences are LNHDA and SQIVND (reference sequence).

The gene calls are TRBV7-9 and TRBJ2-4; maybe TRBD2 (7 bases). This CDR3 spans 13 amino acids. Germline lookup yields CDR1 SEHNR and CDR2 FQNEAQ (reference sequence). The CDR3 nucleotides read TGTGCAGGGGGGGTTGTAGCCAAAAACATTCAGTACTTC. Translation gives CAGGVVAKNIQYF.